These 15 T cell receptor beta chains share one sample of origin, sequenced in a study of T cells in Graves' hyperthyroidism and ophthalmopathy. Amplified TCR beta CDR3 regions came from RNA transcripts. The HTBI primer set was used in a first-round RT-PCR of the TCR CDR3. TCRdb ran MiXCR on the multiplex PCR reads and lists one entry per CDR3 protein. In the table there are fewer than 500,000 distinct CDR3 sequences, roughly 15% of which are singletons. The sequencing sample was made of blood. These TCRs come from a woman in her thirties with Graves' ophthalmopathy.

This clonotype was counted many times. The rearrangement links TRBV11-2 to TRBJ2-7; D could derive from TRBD1 or TRBD2 (7 bases each). CDR3 size: 17 residues. Trimming stripped 1 base from V and 3 bases from J, with 19 bases between. CDR1 and CDR2 (germline): SGHAT, FQNNGV. CDR3 sequence reads: CASSLVARGGNHYEQYF. CDR3 coding DNA: TGTGCCAGCAGCTTAGTAGCCAGGGGGGGGAATCACTACGAGCAGTACTTC.

J is TRBJ1-2 and V is TRBV27, with D perhaps TRBD1 (5 bases). The CDR3 has 15 amino acids. The germline V gene encodes CDR1 MNHEY and CDR2 SMNVEV (reference sequence). V was pared by 5 bases and J by 7 bases, with 20 bases between. This chain's CDR3 is CASSPQGRVKGGYTF. The CDR3 DNA reads TGTGCCAGCAGTCCCCAGGGCAGGGTGAAGGGTGGCTACACCTTC.

J is TRBJ1-2 and V is TRBV5-6, with 7 bases identical to TRBD1. Germline V gene sequence: CDR1 SGHDT, CDR2 YYEEEE. The ends lost 3 bases at V and 7 bases at J; junction bases unmatched: 9. This CDR3 comprises 14 residues. CDR3 bases: TGTGCCAGCAGCTCCGGGACAGTGGGGAGTGGCTACACCTTC. Translation: CASSSGTVGSGYTF.

This clonotype was recorded many times. The chain combines TRBV20-1 with TRBJ2-5; TRBD2 matches 8 bases. Looked up from germline, CDR1 is DFQATT and CDR2 is SNEGSKA (reference sequence). Losses at the gene ends were 3 bases for V and 5 bases for J; bases not matched to a gene: 2. The length of the CDR3 is 12 residues. CDR3 sequence (DNA): TGCAGTGCTAGGTTAGCGGGGGAGACCCAGTACTTC. Residues: CSARLAGETQYF.

A few counts support this clonotype. V gene TRBV18 combines with J gene TRBJ2-5; D call uncertain. The CDR3 is 13 residues long. Trimming shortened V by 3 bases and J by 2 bases, and 7 bases separated the two germline ends. CDR1 is KGHSH and CDR2 is LQKENI in the germline V gene. The CDR3 region is CASSPTPQETQYF. The CDR3 DNA reads as TGTGCCAGCTCACCGACACCACAAGAGACCCAGTACTTC.

This clonotype was counted ten times or more. J is TRBJ2-3 and V is TRBV7-2; 13 nucleotides match TRBD2. CDR3 length: 17 amino acids. The germline CDR1 and CDR2 sequences are SGHTA and FQGNSA. The J segment lost 4 bases and the V segment lost 4 bases, leaving 8 bases of the junction unmatched. DNA for the CDR3: TGTGCCAGCAGCTCGGGACTAGCGGGGAGTATGGCAGATACGCAGTATTTT. Amino acid sequence: CASSSGLAGSMADTQYF.

This clonotype was seen many times. The rearrangement joins TRBV5-1 to TRBJ2-3, with no clear D. Trimming left V 0 bases short and J 5 bases short, with 13 bases between. CDR1 is SGHRS, CDR2 YFSETQ, per germline. This CDR3 has 15 amino acids. The CDR3 loop is CASSLASTWEDTQYF. CDR3 nucleotides: TGCGCCAGCAGCTTGGCCTCGACGTGGGAAGATACGCAGTATTTT.

This clonotype was observed many times. This chain's CDR3 is CASSAGERSPEAFF. Written as DNA, the CDR3 is TGTGCCAGCAGCGCAGGTGAAAGGTCCCCTGAAGCTTTCTTT. The chain has TRBV9 and TRBJ1-1; D gene unclear. This CDR3 has 14 amino acids. From germline, CDR1 is SGDLS and CDR2 YYNGEE. Trimming took 3 bases from V and 6 from J, leaving 15 bases between them. Full variable domain (remainder filled in from reference TRBV9 and TRBJ1-1): DSGVTQTPKHLITATGQRVTLRCSPRSGDLSVYWYQQSLDQGLQFLIQYYNGEERAKGNILERFSAQQFPDLHSELNLSSLELGDSALYFCASSAGERSPEAFFGQGTRLTVV.

Ten or more counts support this clonotype. The chain carries TRBV4-1 and TRBJ2-7; TRBD1 matches at 11 bases. This CDR3 region has 16 residues. V lost 4 bases, J lost 5 bases, and 10 bases stayed unmatched. Germline CDR1 reads MGHRA; CDR2 reads YSYEKL. The CDR3 region is CASSLLDRGPPDEQYF. The CDR3 DNA reads as TGCGCCAGCAGCCTCTTGGACAGGGGGCCCCCGGACGAGCAGTACTTC.

This clonotype was found many times. The V gene is TRBV28, the J gene TRBJ2-7; no clear D gene. Germline loops: CDR1 MDHEN, CDR2 SYDVKM. The V end lost 8 bases, the J end lost 7 bases, and 15 bases lay between the germline ends. The CDR3 consists of 12 residues. The CDR3 DNA is TGTGCCAGCGGATACCTGGGTCGGGAGCAGTACTTC. It yields the protein CASGYLGREQYF.

The sample holds many counts of this clonotype. An end of the junction does not agree with germline; a read error may underlie this. The V gene is TRBV20-1, the J gene TRBJ2-5; 10 bases are shared with TRBD2. Germline V gene lookup returns CDR1 DFQATT and CDR2 SNEGSKA (reference sequence). The CDR3 extends over 15 amino acids. This chain's CDR3 is CSARGASGGGEAQYF. In DNA form, the CDR3 reads TGCAGTGCTAGAGGTGCTAGCGGGGGTGGAGAGGCCCAGTACTTC.

This clonotype was detected ten times or more. The chain combines TRBV10-2 with TRBJ2-5, with 10 bases aligning to TRBD2. Germline V gives CDR1 WSHSY, CDR2 SAAADI. The CDR3 extends over 14 amino acids. The trim removed 4 bases at V and 5 bases at J, leaving 4 bases unmatched. The CDR3 sequence: CASSGTGLAETQYF. The DNA of the CDR3 is TGCGCCAGCAGTGGAACGGGACTAGCGGAGACCCAGTACTTC.

This clonotype was counted at least ten times. CDR3: CASRTGVSNQPQHF. CDR3 nucleotides: TGTGCCAGCAGGACAGGGGTAAGCAATCAGCCCCAGCATTTT. The chain couples TRBV27 to TRBJ1-5; 8 nucleotides line up with TRBD1. The CDR3 totals 14 residues. The V gene end was trimmed by 6 bases and the J gene end by 1 base; junction bases not matched to a gene: 2. Germline V gives CDR1 MNHEY, CDR2 SMNVEV (reference sequence).

In its sample, this clonotype was seen many times. The chain is built from TRBV4-2 and TRBJ2-2; 8 positions agree with TRBD1. Germline lookup yields CDR1 LGHNA and CDR2 YNFKEQ. J gave up 4 bases and V 4 bases, and 11 bases lay outside the gene matches. This CDR3 is 17 amino acids long. The CDR3: CASSPTLDRGGTGELFF. The CDR3 nucleotides are TGTGCCAGCAGCCCAACCCTCGACAGGGGAGGCACCGGGGAGCTGTTTTTT.

On this clonotype: This clone may be a read error of a much larger clone one base away. The CDR3 does not end in the conserved phenylalanine or tryptophan, so this is likely a read error. The chain couples TRBV10-3 to TRBJ1-2; D ambiguous. Germline CDR1 reads ENHRY; CDR2 reads SYGVKD. The CDR3 spans 14 residues. Trimming took 3 bases from V and 6 from J, leaving 14 bases between them. CDR3 in amino acids: CAISDNGMVNGYTL. The CDR3 nucleotides are TGTGCCATCAGTGATAACGGGATGGTTAATGGCTACACCCTC.